The rows below give T cell receptor beta chains drawn from one sample of a study of T cells after yellow fever vaccination. TCRdb redid the calling of the 5' RACE reads with MiXCR, one entry per CDR3 protein. The sample holds about 120,000 distinct CDR3 sequences, roughly 15% seen once. This sample comprised CD8+ T cells sorted from PBMCs, obtained 5 days after the yellow fever booster vaccination. Receptors were obtained from a young man who received the YFV17D yellow fever vaccine. The CDR3 runs from the conserved cysteine through the conserved F or W. The D gene is left open where the match is weak. Clone size, where shown, is once, few, many, or a class for clones that have expanded.

size	V	D	J	length	CDR3	DNA
few	TRBV4-1	.	TRBJ2-1	15	CASSQVGGQYNEQFF	TGCGCCAGCAGCCAAGTGGGGGGGCAGTACAATGAGCAGTTCTTC
.	TRBV7-2	.	TRBJ2-1	14	CASSWGQSTDEQFF	TGTGCCAGCAGCTGGGGCCAGAGCACCGATGAGCAGTTCTTC
few	TRBV6-5	.	TRBJ1-5	16	CASSYSGPGGNQPQHF	TGTGCCAGCAGTTACTCAGGACCTGGGGGCAATCAGCCCCAGCATTTT
.	TRBV5-6	.	TRBJ1-2	14	CASSFSITTYGYTF	TGTGCCAGCAGCTTTTCAATAACTACCTATGGCTACACCTTC
.	TRBV7-9	.	TRBJ1-1	15	CASSLAQGQNTEAFF	TGTGCCAGCAGCTTAGCACAGGGACAGAACACTGAAGCTTTCTTT
.	TRBV6-5	TRBD1	TRBJ2-2	17	CASSYRDSPRNTGELFF	TGTGCCAGCAGTTACCGGGACAGTCCCCGGAACACCGGGGAGCTGTTTTTT
few	TRBV14	.	TRBJ1-2	13	CASSQGGYGYYTF	TGTGCCAGCAGCCAAGGCGGATATGGATACTACACCTTC
.	TRBV20-1	.	TRBJ2-5	16	CSAKRQTRDNQETQYF	TGCAGTGCTAAAAGGCAGACTAGAGACAACCAAGAGACCCAGTACTTC
.	TRBV18	.	TRBJ2-3	16	CASSPGGPTSTDTQYF	TGTGCCAGCTCACCAGGGGGACCGACTAGCACAGATACGCAGTATTTT
.	TRBV4-3	TRBD1	TRBJ2-6	18	CASSLKRQGNWRANVLTF	TGCGCCAGCAGCCTAAAAAGACAGGGGAACTGGAGGGCCAACGTCCTGACTTTC
few	TRBV20-1	TRBD1	TRBJ1-5	16	CSARASGQGAGQPQHF	TGCAGTGCTAGAGCTTCGGGACAGGGGGCGGGCCAGCCCCAGCATTTT
many	TRBV7-2	.	TRBJ2-1	16	CASSLAWRGPGVEQFF	TGTGCCAGCAGCTTAGCTTGGCGGGGGCCCGGGGTGGAGCAGTTCTTC
.	TRBV12-3/TRBV12-4	TRBD1	TRBJ1-6	14	CASSPRTGDSPLHF	TGTGCCAGCAGTCCCAGGACAGGTGATTCACCCCTCCACTTT
few	TRBV6-2/TRBV6-3	.	TRBJ2-3	16	CASSYSPGPNKDTQYF	TGTGCCAGCAGTTACTCTCCGGGCCCCAACAAAGATACGCAGTATTTT
few	TRBV12-3/TRBV12-4	.	TRBJ2-3	17	CASSFSDSVASTDTQYF	TGTGCCAGCAGTTTTTCGGACAGCGTCGCTAGCACAGATACGCAGTATTTT
few	TRBV13	.	TRBJ1-1	14	CASSPVHRDTEAFF	TGTGCCAGCAGCCCCGTCCACAGGGACACTGAAGCTTTCTTT
many	TRBV4-1	TRBD1	TRBJ1-2	17	CASSQEVAGGLGGGYTF	TGCGCCAGCAGCCAAGAAGTGGCAGGGGGCCTTGGAGGTGGCTACACCTTC
few	TRBV27	.	TRBJ2-3	13	CASGWGYTDTQYF	TGTGCCAGCGGATGGGGATACACAGATACGCAGTATTTT
.	TRBV27	.	TRBJ1-1	14	CASSLTGSPTEAFF	TGTGCCAGCAGTTTAACGGGGAGTCCCACTGAAGCTTTCTTT
.	TRBV7-2	TRBD1	TRBJ2-3	15	CASILGGQSTDTQYF	TGTGCCAGCATCCTTGGGGGACAGAGCACAGATACGCAGTATTTT
few	TRBV7-3	TRBD2	TRBJ2-1	15	CASSPLLAGLGEQFF	TGTGCCAGCAGCCCCCTACTAGCGGGGCTGGGGGAGCAGTTCTTC
.	TRBV6-5	TRBD1	TRBJ2-1	14	CASSYGQGYNEQFF	TGTGCCAGCAGTTACGGACAGGGGTACAATGAGCAGTTCTTC
.	TRBV19	.	TRBJ1-2	11	CASDGNYGYTF	TGTGCCAGTGACGGGAACTATGGCTACACCTTC
few	TRBV12-3/TRBV12-4	.	TRBJ2-5	13	CASNTGIQETQYF	TGTGCCAGCAACACGGGCATACAAGAGACCCAGTACTTC
.	TRBV9	.	TRBJ2-3	13	CASSGQSTDTQYF	TGTGCCAGCAGCGGACAGAGCACAGATACGCAGTATTTT
.	TRBV20-1	.	TRBJ2-4	14	CSARDRTGFRVQYF	TGCAGTGCTAGAGATCGTACAGGGTTTAGAGTTCAGTACTTC
few	TRBV4-1	TRBD1	TRBJ2-2	15	CASSQRQGVTGELFF	TGCGCCAGCAGCCAGAGACAGGGAGTAACCGGGGAGCTGTTTTTT
few	TRBV12-3/TRBV12-4	.	TRBJ1-4	15	CASSSPGLGLEKLFF	TGTGCCAGCAGTTCCCCGGGCCTGGGTTTGGAAAAACTGTTTTTT
.	TRBV5-5	.	TRBJ2-2	14	CASSWGRNTGELFF	TGTGCCAGCAGCTGGGGCAGGAACACCGGGGAGCTGTTTTTT
once	TRBV3-1	.	TRBJ1-2	15	CASSQGLWGNYGYTF	TGTGCCAGCAGCCAAGGTCTTTGGGGAAACTATGGCTACACCTTC
few	TRBV6-5	.	TRBJ1-1	15	CASSSEAPPRTEAFF	TGTGCCAGCAGTTCTGAGGCTCCCCCGCGGACTGAAGCTTTCTTT
few	TRBV4-2	TRBD1	TRBJ1-5	14	CASSHGQGNQPQHF	TGTGCCAGCAGCCACGGACAGGGGAATCAGCCCCAGCATTTT
few	TRBV9	TRBD2	TRBJ2-3	15	CASSDSGGVTDTQYF	TGTGCCAGCAGCGACAGCGGGGGGGTGACCGATACGCAGTATTTT
.	TRBV11-1	TRBD2	TRBJ2-5	17	CASSSSDMGLAQETQYF	TGTGCCAGCAGCTCCTCCGATATGGGACTAGCCCAAGAGACCCAGTACTTC
many	TRBV13	.	TRBJ1-2	12	CASSHRDYGYTF	TGTGCCAGCAGCCATCGGGACTATGGCTACACCTTC
.	TRBV6-6	TRBD2	TRBJ2-3	17	CASSYSPAGDSTDTQYF	TGTGCCAGCAGTTACTCCCCCGCGGGGGATAGCACAGATACGCAGTATTTT
few	TRBV2	.	TRBJ2-3	13	CASSAELADTQYF	TGTGCCAGCAGCGCGGAGTTGGCAGATACGCAGTATTTT
few	TRBV3-1	.	TRBJ2-3	16	CASSQVAAVEGDTQYF	TGTGCCAGCAGCCAAGTCGCGGCAGTCGAGGGAGATACGCAGTATTTT
few	TRBV7-9	TRBD1	TRBJ2-1	16	CASSPYTGGSYNEQFF	TGTGCCAGCAGCCCTTATACAGGGGGTTCCTACAATGAGCAGTTCTTC
few	TRBV21-1	.	TRBJ2-2	13	CASSREAAGELFF	TGTGCCAGCAGCCGAGAGGCGGCCGGGGAGCTGTTTTTT
.	TRBV6-2/TRBV6-3	TRBD2	TRBJ2-3	15	CAGRHKRGPTDTQYF	TGTGCCGGGCGGCACAAGCGGGGCCCCACAGATACGCAGTATTTT
.	TRBV7-6	.	TRBJ1-2	13	CASSRQGTYGYTF	TGTGCCAGCAGCCGGCAGGGGACCTATGGCTACACCTTC
.	TRBV5-1	.	TRBJ1-1	14	CASSLSPSNTEAFF	TGCGCCAGCAGCTTGAGTCCATCGAACACTGAAGCTTTCTTT
few	TRBV29-1	.	TRBJ1-2	11	CSVNTNYGYTF	TGCAGCGTTAACACCAACTATGGCTACACCTTC
few	TRBV20-1	.	TRBJ2-7	15	CSAAPPARGYYEQYF	TGCAGTGCTGCCCCCCCGGCTAGGGGCTATTACGAGCAGTACTTC